This T cell receptor (beta chain) was observed in a study of cytomegalovirus exposure and HLA in healthy donors (dated by TCRdb to about 2017). In the study overall: According to an earlier analysis of 550 to 750 of the donors, roughly 180 million T cells yielded some 110 million unique TCR beta sequences and about 300 Gb of sequence data. Besides the first cohort of some 670 subjects, a separate validation cohort made up of roughly 120 different subjects was used. To predict cytomegalovirus infection status, the study combined high-throughput TCR immunosequencing, statistical association of individual TCRs with disease status, and machine learning. Both class I and class II loci were covered by HLA typing, at four-digit resolution. An earlier analysis of a few hundred of the donors applied high-throughput TCR beta sequencing to assess whether each TCR beta V gene segment acted as functional or pseudogenic. Roughly 300 gigabases of sequencing data and 70 million to 85 million unique TCR sequences were included in an early release covering roughly 700 HLA-typed donors. The study used immunosequencing to profile the T cell repertoires of several hundred subjects and linked those repertoires to cytomegalovirus serostatus. About 5 DR-DQ haplotypes were handled as single units for association and clustering, since linkage in the cohort was strong. The study aimed to test whether cataloging public T cell receptors could reveal signatures of past pathogen exposure. Rather than drawing on any new phenotypic data, the later analysis identified candidate immune exposures from TCR beta sequences and the way those sequences occurred across donors. Donor age, sex, ethnicity and CMV serostatus were compiled together with the repertoire data. Every discovery cohort repertoire had been produced on one sequencing platform. Of the approximately 400 genotyped donors, around 81% fell in the genetic ancestry cluster associated with self-reported Caucasian donors. Genome-wide SNP genotypes for about 65% of the 666 donors were used in a later genetic analysis, which treated that subset as a discovery cohort. The number of typed donors differed by locus: about 629-640 for A, B, C, DRB1 and DQB1; some 500 for DQA1; around 610 for DPA1; and about 450 for DPB1. Among about 370 genotyped donors of the cohort, an average of about 220,000 unique TCR beta nucleotide sequences was sequenced per donor, of which approximately 19% were non-productive. A later analysis re-examined previously published TCR beta repertoires from 600 to 700 donors and added high-resolution HLA genotyping to investigate patterns of TCR occurrence.

The research as a whole found: When HLA alleles, especially DR and DQ, strongly co-occurred, TCR associations were difficult to assign to individual alleles. A further reported finding was that TCR beta sequences accurately predicted the HLA-A and HLA-B alleles for most subjects in the first cohort. At a false discovery rate of 0.05, a later analysis linked about 17,000 TCR beta sequences to specific HLA alleles. A later genetic analysis associated a missense DCLRE1C variant with V-gene and J-gene trimming of TCR beta chains, and an independent cohort replicated the association. According to a later analysis, most CMV-associated TCR beta chains appeared to be HLA-restricted, and the HLA associations seemed to be driven largely by CMV exposure. In a later genetic analysis, fewer N-insertions in productive TCRs were reported among donors in an Asian-associated ancestry cluster than the roughly 710-donor mean. An earlier analysis of approximately 600 of the donors showed that most TCR beta V segments appeared in productive rearrangements either about 87% or about 30% of the time, which broadly matched IMGT annotations. In the study, around 150 TCR beta chains were listed as associated with cytomegalovirus. In vitro tests confirmed that a few of the cytomegalovirus-associated TCR beta chains recognize cytomegalovirus antigens. Immune exposure information for the cohort was limited to CMV serostatus. While some public TCRs were present in many individuals, most TCR sequences turned up only very rarely across donors. In a later analysis, TCR association rates were found to vary across HLA loci, with the most associated TCRs seen for DRB1 alleles and the fewest for HLA-C alleles. The authors suggested that the approach could potentially be extended to other disease states and immunological phenotypes. Only TCR beta chains were sequenced in this cohort, and the absence of alpha or paired-chain data limited detectable features. Roughly uniform sequencing depth across donors was assumed in presence/absence analyses, although this assumption may not hold. In both the original and validation cohorts, the classifier was reported to diagnose cytomegalovirus status with high specificity and sensitivity. Linkage disequilibrium might explain the correlated functional status among segregating V segments, but an unknown experimental factor could not be ruled out. A cluster of highly shared sequence variants was judged likely to be a technical artifact of the sequencing pipeline. Because counts were too low, 15 to 20 rarely observed V segments, including chromosome 9 orphons, were excluded from the earlier analysis of a few hundred of the donors. Because HLA typing was missing for some donors at each locus, association tests included only the typed subset. In a later analysis, HLA-associated TCR beta chains showed more clonal expansion and lower generation probabilities than non-associated chains that were equally common. The 87-base-pair reads could not distinguish some IMGT-functional V segments, including TRBV6-2 and TRBV6-3, so those segments were excluded. According to a later analysis, parvovirus B19, influenza, CMV and Epstein-Barr virus appeared linked to several top co-occurrence clusters.

In this sample, this clone turned up once. Its antigen is still unknown. Per-base quality was not reported, and no clone a single base away is much larger than it. V is cut by 0 bases and J by 1 base, and the space between the germline ends is 13 bases. The CDR3 runs 17 amino acids, cysteine and phenylalanine included. CDR3 DNA is the only sequence kept; it has 51 bases, read in frame from the first base. Looking up the germline V gene yields CDR1 SGHRS and CDR2 YFSETQ. In total, over 600 healthy bone marrow donors made up the cohort. Cohort members were all nominally healthy when sampled, although unrecorded immune exposures were likely present. The donor tested CMV seronegative and was one of the 352 seronegative cohort members. A peripheral blood sample was provided by each donor, and peripheral blood mononuclear cells were used for TCR beta sequencing. Genomic DNA was extracted from the blood cell samples with the Qiagen DNeasy Blood Extraction Kit.

Library generation was performed with the immunoSEQ multiplex PCR assay. For the multiplex PCR, a mixture combining 60 forward primers for TCR Vbeta segments and 13 reverse primers for TCR Jbeta segments was used. A multiplex PCR assay on genomic DNA amplified the CDR3 region of rearranged TCR beta genes. Amplified TCR beta libraries were sequenced as 87-base-pair reads on the Illumina HiSeq System. Per the authors' processing: A later analysis counted about 80 million unique TCR beta chains across the 666 repertoires, and 9.5 million to 11 million of these chains were shared by at least two donors. Raw reads were error-corrected and collapsed into unique sequences with a nearest-neighbor algorithm that merged closely related sequences to remove PCR and sequencing errors. CDR3 sequences were aligned to IMGT reference sequences to assign V, D and J gene segments. For a sequence to be retained, a match of at least six nucleotides to both a V gene segment and a J gene segment was required. Rearrangements were called productive when the CDR3 lacked stop codons and stayed in frame with V and J; all others were non-productive. CDR3 was defined according to IMGT convention as the region running from the second conserved V-encoded cysteine to the conserved J-encoded phenylalanine. The earlier analysis of 550 to 650 of the donors excluded any sequence lacking an unambiguous match to a single V gene segment. In an earlier analysis of approximately 500 of the donors, a V segment was called functional when productive rearrangements were above 56.7%, and segregating when the standard deviation between donors exceeded 5%. To diagnose cytomegalovirus status from the catalog of TCR beta chain sequences, a statistical classification framework was built. In a later analysis, TCR nucleotide sequences were compared against IMGT/GENE-DB human TR gene sequences so that V and J genes could be assigned. A later analysis assigned CDR3 sequences and most-parsimonious VDJ recombination scenarios with the TCRdist pipeline. A later analysis defined each TCR beta chain by its CDR3 amino acid sequence plus V-gene family, and excluded reads lacking a unique V-gene family. As a way to deal with suspected cross-contamination and a sequencing artifact, a later analysis dropped 450 to 600 nucleotide sequences that were highly shared and had low generation probability. A later analysis calculated a clonal expansion index for each public chain from normalized within-repertoire ranks of inferred template counts. A later analysis computed generation probabilities with a VDJ recombination model fitted to out-of-frame rearrangements, and checked the results against IGoR. In a later analysis, hypergeometric tests were used to score TCR-TCR, TCR-HLA and TCR-CMV co-occurrence, with a repertoire-size bias correction applied to TCR pairs. A later analysis estimated false discovery rates by permuting HLA or CMV assignments 20 times. In a later analysis, co-occurring TCRs were grouped using DBSCAN, with TCRdist sequence similarity added in when clustering inside HLA-allele-positive subsets. For co-occurrence clustering, repertoires with fewer than 30,000 or more than 120,000 public chains were excluded, along with several repertoires with anomalous nucleotide sharing. As stored in TCRdb, this immuneACCESS dataset retains in-frame rearrangements with V and J assigned. A fraction of the clones does not appear; measured against another copy, unresolved V genes explain less than half of the discrepancy, and the remainder lacks a known reason. V, J and clone size reflect that table, while D and trimming were determined from the DNA. The sample contains around 110,000 clones, roughly 79% of them found a single time. Roughly 3.9% of the sample rests with the top ten.

The source material was PBMCs. The chain links TRBV5-1 with TRBJ2-2; a weak D assignment points to TRBD1 (6 bases agree). This sequence originates from a woman younger than 45 in good health and CMV-seronegative. CDR3 region: CASSLGHRVWNTGELFF. The base sequence is TGCGCCAGCAGCTTGGGCCACAGGGTATGGAACACCGGGGAGCTGTTTTTT.